The TCR beta chain under discussion was sequenced for a study of shared clonotypes between healthy human individuals. Germline V gene sequence: CDR1 ENHRY, CDR2 SYGVKD. The ends were cut back, 10 bases at V and 2 bases at J, with 19 bases in the middle. CDR3 length: 15 residues. The study's findings and limits: Relative to memory subsets, naive subsets generally showed larger estimated richness.

With respect to this clone: No antigen is known for it.

The assay was carried out at the deep level. Clones were sequenced by immunoSEQ multiplex PCR, and TCRdb holds only the in-frame ones, with some missing. The profile shows some 1.5 million clones, approximately 96% of them singletons. The chain recombines TRBV10-3 with TRBJ2-3; tentative D call: TRBD2 (5 bases). The sequencing sample was made of naive CD4+ T cells sorted from blood. This sample's subset: CD45RA+ positively selected. The TCR was taken from a young man in good health. Here the CDR3 DNA reads TGTGCCACCACGAGGGTTGTCCCGGCCACAGATACGCAGTATTTT. Translation gives CATTRVVPATDTQYF.